The clone carrying this T cell receptor (beta chain) was detected only a few times. This sample is part of a study of T cell responses to AZD1222 COVID-19 vaccine. The V end was cut by 5 bases, the J end by 0 bases, with 5 bases between. CDR1 and CDR2 (germline): WNHNN, SYGVQD (reference sequence). The CDR3 runs to 12 residues. This table comes from immunoSEQ multiplex PCR, and its TCRdb copy is limited to in-frame clones, with some not included. The sample lists approximately 130,000 clones; around nine tenths were seen once. This chain connects TRBV10-1 to TRBJ2-7; D gene uncertain. This TCR was recovered from an adult in good health. The material was peripheral blood, obtained on day 0 of AZD1222 vaccination. The CDR3 spells CASSPNSYEQYF. DNA of the CDR3: TGCGCCAGCAGTCCGAACTCCTACGAGCAGTACTTC.